Below, one TCR beta chain is given with its context. These data are taken from a study of shared clonotypes between healthy human individuals. The CDR3 totals 15 residues. The germline gives CDR1 WNHNN, CDR2 SYGVQD (reference sequence). The V end was cut by 3 bases, the J end by 4 bases, with 13 bases between. Template for every sorted-subset replicate PCR totaled approximately 200 ng DNA, around 32,000 T cell genomes. Clones were sequenced by immunoSEQ multiplex PCR, and TCRdb holds only the in-frame ones, with some missing. This sample has some 1.4 million clones, with roughly 96% found just once. Sequenced: naive CD4+ T cells sorted from blood. As for subset: CD45RA+ positively selected. The receptor's source is a man aged 30 to 45 in good health. The chain combines TRBV10-1 with TRBJ2-1; no clear D gene. CDR3 loop: CASSDRAVGYNEQFF. CDR3 DNA sequence: TGCGCCAGCAGTGATCGAGCAGTGGGTTACAATGAGCAGTTCTTC.